A selection of T cell receptor beta chains follows, all from one sample in a study of T-cell memory formation after mild COVID-19. TCRdb recomputed calls from the 5' RACE reads with MiXCR, one row per CDR3 protein. The sample lists roughly 250,000 distinct CDR3 sequences; around 17% were seen once. Material for sequencing was PBMCs or a T cell subset sorted from them (not recorded which). The receptors stem from a man between 18 and 29 years old who had mild COVID-19 (a few samples of this study predate the infection). Cell type and time point are not known. Both conserved end residues are part of each CDR3. D genes are given only for firm matches. Only some rows state a clone size, as once, few, many or a class for expanded clones.

v_gene: TRBV7-9; abundance: NA; d_gene: NA; j_gene: TRBJ2-3; CDR3nt: TGTGCCAGCAGCTACCCCTCTGGGACGCTCCGGGGAGATACGCAGTATTTT; CDR3aa: CASSYPSGTLRGDTQYF
v_gene: TRBV7-9; abundance: NA; d_gene: TRBD1; j_gene: TRBJ1-4; CDR3nt: TGTGCCAGCAGCCTCGGGACAGTTGTATTCGCAACTAATGAAAAACTGTTTTTT; CDR3aa: CASSLGTVVFATNEKLFF
v_gene: TRBV9; abundance: NA; d_gene: NA; j_gene: TRBJ2-5; CDR3nt: TGTGCCAGCAGCGTGGGCTGGAGGGAGACCCAGTACTTC; CDR3aa: CASSVGWRETQYF
v_gene: TRBV18; abundance: few; d_gene: TRBD2; j_gene: TRBJ2-1; CDR3nt: TGTGCCAGCTCACCAGGACTAGTGCAGCCTGAGCAGTTCTTC; CDR3aa: CASSPGLVQPEQFF
v_gene: TRBV12-3/TRBV12-4; abundance: few; d_gene: NA; j_gene: TRBJ2-3; CDR3nt: TGTGCCAGCCGCCCTCACACAGATACGCAGTATTTT; CDR3aa: CASRPHTDTQYF
v_gene: TRBV6-1; abundance: NA; d_gene: TRBD2; j_gene: TRBJ2-5; CDR3nt: TGTGCCAGCAGACGGACTAGCGGGGGTCTTGGAGAGACCCAGTACTTC; CDR3aa: CASRRTSGGLGETQYF
v_gene: TRBV5-1; abundance: many; d_gene: NA; j_gene: TRBJ2-3; CDR3nt: TGCGCCAGCAGCGAGCAGGTTGGAGATACGCAGTATTTT; CDR3aa: CASSEQVGDTQYF
v_gene: TRBV5-1; abundance: few; d_gene: NA; j_gene: TRBJ2-5; CDR3nt: TGCGCCAGCAGCGTCATCCAAGAGACCCAGTACTTC; CDR3aa: CASSVIQETQYF
v_gene: TRBV7-2; abundance: NA; d_gene: NA; j_gene: TRBJ1-3; CDR3nt: TGTGCCAGCAGCCCCAATCAGGGAAGATTTGGAAACACCATATATTTT; CDR3aa: CASSPNQGRFGNTIYF
v_gene: TRBV4-1; abundance: NA; d_gene: NA; j_gene: TRBJ1-6; CDR3nt: TGCGCCAGCAGCCAAGACTTCAGGGAGTATTCACCCCTCCACTTT; CDR3aa: CASSQDFREYSPLHF
v_gene: TRBV5-1; abundance: NA; d_gene: NA; j_gene: TRBJ2-5; CDR3nt: TGCGCCAGCCGGCCGGGACAACAAGAGACCCAGTACTTC; CDR3aa: CASRPGQQETQYF
v_gene: TRBV7-9; abundance: NA; d_gene: NA; j_gene: TRBJ1-1; CDR3nt: TGTGCCAGCAGCTTAACAGGGAGGACTGAAGCTTTCTTT; CDR3aa: CASSLTGRTEAFF
v_gene: TRBV20-1; abundance: few; d_gene: NA; j_gene: TRBJ2-6; CDR3nt: TGCAGTGCTAGCTCAGGGGGGGTCTCTGGGGCCAACGTCCTGACTTTC; CDR3aa: CSASSGGVSGANVLTF
v_gene: TRBV5-1; abundance: many; d_gene: NA; j_gene: TRBJ2-3; CDR3nt: TGCGCCAGCAGCTTTGGATCGAATACGCAGTATTTT; CDR3aa: CASSFGSNTQYF